The entry below describes one T cell receptor beta chain. The CDR3 is 16 residues long. Germline assignment: CDR1 MDHEN and CDR2 SYDVKM. With 5 bases clipped from V and 3 bases from J, the junction kept 12 bases outside the gene matches. This specimen belongs to a study of technical replicates of blood from a handful of donors. The repertoire was sequenced with immunoSEQ multiplex PCR; TCRdb's copy has only in-frame clones and lacks some. The profile shows some 80,000 clones, 90% to 95% of them singletons. The source of this sequence is a human donor in good health. Sequencing was done on a sample of T cells isolated from PBMCs. J is TRBJ1-1 and V is TRBV28, with 7 bases fitting TRBD1. CDR3 protein: CASSLPTGPIYTEAFF. In DNA form, the CDR3 reads TGTGCCAGCAGTCTCCCGACAGGGCCTATTTACACTGAAGCTTTCTTT. Based on the CDR3 plus reference TRBV28 and TRBJ1-1, the full variable domain is DVKVTQSSRYLVKRTGEKVFLECVQDMDHENMFWYRQDPGLGLRLIYFSYDVKMKEKGDIPEGYSVSREKKERFSLILESASTNQTSMYLCASSLPTGPIYTEAFFGQGTRLTVV.